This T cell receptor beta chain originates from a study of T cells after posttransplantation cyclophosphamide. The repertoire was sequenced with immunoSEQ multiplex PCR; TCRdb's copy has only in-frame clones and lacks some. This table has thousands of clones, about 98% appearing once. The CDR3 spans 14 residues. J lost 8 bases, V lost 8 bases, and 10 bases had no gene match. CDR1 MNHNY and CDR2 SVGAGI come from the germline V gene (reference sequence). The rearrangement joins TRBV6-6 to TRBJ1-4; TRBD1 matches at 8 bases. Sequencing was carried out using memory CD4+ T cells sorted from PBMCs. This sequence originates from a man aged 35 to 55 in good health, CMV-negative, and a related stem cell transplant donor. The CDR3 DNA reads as TGTGCCAGCGGGTCGGGACAGGCAGGGGAAAAACTGTTTTTT. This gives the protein CASGSGQAGEKLFF.